One sample yielded the 17 T cell receptor beta chains listed below, sequenced in a study of glioma-infiltrating T cells. Amplification of TCR alpha and beta CDR3 regions from RNA used iRepertoire nested multiplex PCR. TCRdb reanalysed the multiplex PCR reads using MiXCR and keeps one entry per CDR3 protein. Of 85,000 to 110,000 distinct CDR3 sequences in the sample, around 28% were seen once. What was sequenced was glioma tissue, nonneoplastic brain tissue, or PBMCs (not recorded which). All receptors come from a human donor with low-grade glioma or glioblastoma, undergoing nonglioma brain surgery, or in good health (not recorded which).

This clonotype was seen ten or more times. This sequence joins TRBV25-1 and TRBJ1-4; D unresolved. Trimming shortened V by 7 bases and J by 4 bases, and 4 bases separated the two germline ends. This CDR3 has 11 residues. Germline V gene lookup returns CDR1 MGHDK and CDR2 SYGVNS. The CDR3 loop reads CASISNEKLFF. The CDR3 coding sequence is TGTGCCAGCATTAGTAATGAAAAACTGTTTTTT.

This clonotype was seen repeatedly, ten times or more. V gene TRBV20-1 combines with J gene TRBJ2-5; D is ambiguous. Trimming took off 0 bases at V and 0 bases at J, with 8 bases between the two ends. This CDR3 is 14 amino acids long. Germline V lookup: CDR1 DFQATT, CDR2 SNEGSKA (reference sequence). CDR3: CSARDGQDQETQYF. DNA of the CDR3: TGCAGTGCTAGAGATGGTCAAGACCAAGAGACCCAGTACTTC.

This clonotype was counted ten times or more. The chain employs TRBV19 and TRBJ1-1; D ambiguous. The CDR3 length is 15 residues. CDR1 and CDR2 from the germline V gene are LNHDA and SQIVND (reference sequence). V was cut by 4 bases and J by 1 base, with 13 bases left in between. The CDR3 bases are TGTGCCAGTAGTAAAACGACACGAACGAACACTGAAGCTTTCTTT. Its protein is CASSKTTRTNTEAFF. Full variable domain (remainder filled in from reference TRBV19 and TRBJ1-1): DGGITQSPKYLFRKEGQNVTLSCEQNLNHDAMYWYRQDPGQGLRLIYYSQIVNDFQKGDIAEGYSVSREKKESFPLTVTSAQKNPTAFYLCASSKTTRTNTEAFFGQGTRLTVV.

This clonotype was found many times. The V call is TRBV24-1, the J call TRBJ2-1, with 7 bases fitting TRBD1. Germline assignment: CDR1 KGHDR and CDR2 SFDVKD. With V trimmed by 6 bases and J by 14 bases, 15 bases remained unmatched. The CDR3 spans 14 residues. CDR3 DNA: TGTGCCACCAGTACCGGGACAGAGAAACCTAAGGAGTTCTTC. Translation: CATSTGTEKPKEFF.

This clonotype was seen only a few times. At one end, the junction sequence differs from germline, possibly due to a read error. The genes are TRBV27 and TRBJ2-7; D not resolved. This CDR3 contains 13 residues. The germline V gene encodes CDR1 MNHEY and CDR2 SMNVEV (reference sequence). Here the CDR3 DNA reads TGTGCCAGCAGTCTTAAACCGGTCTACGGGCAGTACTTC. Its protein product is CASSLKPVYGQYF.

Concerning this clonotype itself: This clone may be a read error of a much larger clone one base away. This chain uses TRBV7-9 with TRBJ2-1; D might be TRBD2 (5 bases). Germline-derived CDR1 and CDR2 are SEHNR and FQNEAQ (reference sequence). This CDR3 contains 14 residues. The CDR3 here is CASSLGLEGGEQSF. CDR3 coding DNA: TGTGCCAGCAGCTTAGGGCTAGAGGGTGGTGAGCAGTCCTTC.

The V and J genes are TRBV7-9 and TRBJ2-3, with unresolved D. CDR1 and CDR2 (germline): SEHNR, FQNEAQ (reference sequence). V was shortened by 4 bases and J by 2 bases, with 4 bases between the two germline ends. The CDR3 sequence is 12 residues long. The CDR3 sequence: CASSSVTDTQYF. As DNA, the CDR3 is TGTGCCAGCAGCTCCGTCACAGATACGCAGTATTTT.

This sequence joins TRBV12-3 or TRBV12-4 and TRBJ1-5; D gene unclear. The CDR3 contains 14 residues. V was clipped by 3 bases and J by 11 bases, with 17 bases between them. CDR3 nucleotides: TGTGCCAGCAGTTTGGTAATAGGAGCGATGGCCCAGCATTTT. Protein: CASSLVIGAMAQHF.

This clonotype was observed at least ten times. The chain joins TRBV20-1 to TRBJ2-5, with D perhaps matching TRBD2 (6 bases). CDR3 length equals 12 residues. Germline CDR1 is DFQATT and CDR2 is SNEGSKA (reference sequence). V was trimmed by 7 bases and J by 2 bases, leaving 11 bases between them. As DNA, the CDR3 is TGCAGTGTTACTAGCCCACAAGAGACCCAGTACTTC. This translates into CSVTSPQETQYF.

This clonotype was detected ten times or more. The chain recombines TRBV28 with TRBJ1-3; tentative D call: TRBD1 (5 bases). Germline loops: CDR1 MDHEN, CDR2 SYDVKM. This CDR3 is 14 amino acids long. The ends were cut back, 8 bases at V and 0 bases at J, with 11 bases in the middle. The CDR3 region is CASGTTNSGNTIYF. In DNA form, the CDR3 reads TGTGCCAGCGGGACCACGAACTCTGGAAACACCATATATTTT.

This clonotype has a single count. Possible read error: a much larger clone is one base away. V gene TRBV20-1 combines with J gene TRBJ2-1, with a weak D call TRBD2 (6 bases). V was cut by 3 bases and J by 8 bases, with 23 bases left in between. CDR3 size: 16 residues. CDR1 and CDR2 (germline): DFQATT, SNEGSKA (reference sequence). The CDR3 region is CSASVDSGQGSDEQFF. CDR3 coding DNA: TGCAGTGCTAGTGTTGATAGCGGACAAGGTAGCGATGAGCAGTTCTTC.

A remark on this clonotype: The CDR3 does not end in the conserved phenylalanine or tryptophan, so this is likely a read error. The genes are TRBV7-7 and TRBJ2-1, with D possibly TRBD2 on 5 matching bases. The germline V gene encodes CDR1 SSHAT and CDR2 FNYEAQ (reference sequence). This CDR3 spans 16 amino acids. The CDR3 loop reads CASSLGSGGIYNEQFL. CDR3 DNA: TGTGCTAGCAGCTTAGGGTCCGGAGGAATCTACAATGAGCAGTTCTTA.

This clonotype was seen only a few times. A junction end diverges from the germline sequence, so it may reflect a read error. The chain joins TRBV10-3 to TRBJ2-1; D is perhaps TRBD2 (6 bases). The CDR3 consists of 16 residues. CDR1 ENHRY and CDR2 SYGVKD come from the germline V gene. In nucleotides, the CDR3 is TGTGCCATCAGTGACCATCTCGGGACTTCCTCCAATGAGCAGTTCTTC. Protein sequence: CAISDHLGTSSNEQFF.

This clonotype was found a few times. The chain employs TRBV9 and TRBJ2-1; D gene ambiguous. The germline V gene encodes CDR1 SGDLS and CDR2 YYNGEE. CDR3 length equals 15 residues. Trimming pared 4 bases from V and 9 bases from J, leaving 20 bases between. CDR3 in DNA: TGTGCCAGCAGCCTCAGTACGCCGACTCACAGTGAGCAGTTCTTC. This codes for CASSLSTPTHSEQFF.

This clonotype was observed a handful of times. This chain joins TRBV7-8 and TRBJ2-1; D call uncertain. This CDR3 is built from 13 residues. Trimming stripped 3 bases from V and 10 bases from J, with 13 bases between. Germline V CDR1 and CDR2: SGHVS, FQNEAQ. The CDR3 DNA sequence: TGTGCCAGCAGCTTCTCCGTAAGGAAGGAGCAGTTCTTC. Translation: CASSFSVRKEQFF.

This clonotype was seen once. Possible read error: a much larger clone is one base away. This chain links TRBV28 with TRBJ2-7; TRBD1 matches at 7 bases. In germline, CDR1 is MDHEN, CDR2 SYDVKM. The V segment lost 7 bases and the J segment 1 base; nucleotides outside the gene matches: 7. This CDR3 contains 14 residues. The CDR3 DNA follows: TGTGCCAGCACCCACGGGACAGCTTCCTACGAGCAGTACTTC. This codes for CASTHGTASYEQYF.

The chain is built from TRBV29-1 and TRBJ2-7, with D uncertain. CDR3 size: 14 residues. Germline V CDR1 and CDR2: SQVTM, ANQGSEA. The germline V and J ends were trimmed by 4 bases and 6 bases, with 19 bases remaining between them. This chain's CDR3 is CSVVGRLGSGEQYF. CDR3 in DNA: TGCAGCGTTGTAGGCCGGCTTGGGTCGGGCGAGCAGTACTTC.